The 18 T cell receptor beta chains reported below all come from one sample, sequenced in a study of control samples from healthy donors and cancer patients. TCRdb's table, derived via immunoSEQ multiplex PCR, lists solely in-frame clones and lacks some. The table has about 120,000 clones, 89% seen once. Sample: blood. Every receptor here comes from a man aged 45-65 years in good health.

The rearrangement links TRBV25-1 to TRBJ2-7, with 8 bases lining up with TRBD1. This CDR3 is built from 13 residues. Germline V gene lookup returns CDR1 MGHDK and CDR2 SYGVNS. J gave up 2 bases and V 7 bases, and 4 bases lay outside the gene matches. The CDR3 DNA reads TGTGCCAGCACCGGACAGGGAGCCTACGAGCAGTACTTC. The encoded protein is CASTGQGAYEQYF.

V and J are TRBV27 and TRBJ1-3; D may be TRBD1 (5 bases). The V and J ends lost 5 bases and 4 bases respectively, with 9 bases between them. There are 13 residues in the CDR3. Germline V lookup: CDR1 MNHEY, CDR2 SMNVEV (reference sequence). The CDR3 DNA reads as TGTGCCAGCAGTCCCCCAGGGGGAAACACCATATATTTT. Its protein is CASSPPGGNTIYF.

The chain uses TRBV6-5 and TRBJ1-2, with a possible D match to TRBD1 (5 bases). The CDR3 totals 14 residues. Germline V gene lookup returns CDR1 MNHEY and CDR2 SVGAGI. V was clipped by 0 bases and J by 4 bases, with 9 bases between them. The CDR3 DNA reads TGTGCCAGCAGTTACTCGGCGGGGGTCTATGGCTACACCTTC. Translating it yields CASSYSAGVYGYTF.

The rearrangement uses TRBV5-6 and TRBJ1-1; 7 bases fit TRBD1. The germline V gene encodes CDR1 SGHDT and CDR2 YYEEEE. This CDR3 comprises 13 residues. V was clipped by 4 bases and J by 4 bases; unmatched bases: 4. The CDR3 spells CASSAGGSTEAFF. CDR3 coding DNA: TGTGCCAGCAGCGCAGGGGGGAGCACTGAAGCTTTCTTT.

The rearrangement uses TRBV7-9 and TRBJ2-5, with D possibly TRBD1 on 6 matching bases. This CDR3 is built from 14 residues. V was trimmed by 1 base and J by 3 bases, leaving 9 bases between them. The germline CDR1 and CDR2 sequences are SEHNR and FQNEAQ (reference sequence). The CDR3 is CASSLGTAKETQYF. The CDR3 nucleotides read TGTGCCAGCAGCTTAGGGACAGCAAAAGAGACCCAGTACTTC.

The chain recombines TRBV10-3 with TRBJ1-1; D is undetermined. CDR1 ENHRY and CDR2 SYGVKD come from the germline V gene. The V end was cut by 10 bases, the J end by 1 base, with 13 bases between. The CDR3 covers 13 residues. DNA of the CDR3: TGTGCCACTCTTGGACGGGAGAACACTGAAGCTTTCTTT. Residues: CATLGRENTEAFF.

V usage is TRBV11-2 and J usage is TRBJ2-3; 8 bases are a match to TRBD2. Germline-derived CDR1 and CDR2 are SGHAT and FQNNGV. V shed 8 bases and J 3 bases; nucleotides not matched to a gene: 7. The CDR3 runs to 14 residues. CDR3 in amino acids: CASRMSGGTDTQYF. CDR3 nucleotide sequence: TGTGCCAGCCGTATGAGCGGGGGAACAGATACGCAGTATTTT.

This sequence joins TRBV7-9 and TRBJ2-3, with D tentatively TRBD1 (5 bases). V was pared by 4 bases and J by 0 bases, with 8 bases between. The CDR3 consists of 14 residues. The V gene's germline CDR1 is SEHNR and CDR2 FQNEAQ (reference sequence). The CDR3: CASSSTGSTDTQYF. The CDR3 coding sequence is TGTGCCAGCAGCTCTACAGGTAGCACAGATACGCAGTATTTT.

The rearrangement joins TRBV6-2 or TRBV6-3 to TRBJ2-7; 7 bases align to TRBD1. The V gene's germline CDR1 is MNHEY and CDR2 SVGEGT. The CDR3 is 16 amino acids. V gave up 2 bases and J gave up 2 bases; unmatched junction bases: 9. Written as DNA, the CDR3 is TGTGCCAGCAGTTACCTAGGGACAGCCCGACCCTACGAGCAGTACTTC. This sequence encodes CASSYLGTARPYEQYF.

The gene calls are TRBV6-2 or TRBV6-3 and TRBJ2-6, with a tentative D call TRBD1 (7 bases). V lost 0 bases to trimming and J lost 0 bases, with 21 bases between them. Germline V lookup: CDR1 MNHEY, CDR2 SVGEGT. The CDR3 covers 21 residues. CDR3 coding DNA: TGTGCCAGCAGTTACTCGAGTCTGCTTTTCAGGGGGGTCTCTGGGGCCAACGTCCTGACTTTC. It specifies CASSYSSLLFRGVSGANVLTF.

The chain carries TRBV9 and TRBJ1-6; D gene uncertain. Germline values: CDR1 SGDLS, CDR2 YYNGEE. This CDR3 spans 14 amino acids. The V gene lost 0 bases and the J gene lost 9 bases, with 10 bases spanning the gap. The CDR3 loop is CASSVDLTSSPLHF. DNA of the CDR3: TGTGCCAGCAGCGTAGATCTGACCTCTTCACCCCTCCACTTT.

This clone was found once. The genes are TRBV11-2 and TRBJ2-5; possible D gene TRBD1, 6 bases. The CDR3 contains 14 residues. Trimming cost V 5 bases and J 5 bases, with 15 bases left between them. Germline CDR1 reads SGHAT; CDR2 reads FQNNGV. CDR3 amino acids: CASSADSLGETQYF. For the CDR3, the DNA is TGTGCCAGCAGCGCGGACAGTCTGGGGGAGACCCAGTACTTC.

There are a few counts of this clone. For the CDR3, the DNA is TGTGCCATCAGTGAAGGGGTGAACACTGAAGCTTTCTTT. It yields the protein CAISEGVNTEAFF. The chain is built from TRBV10-3 and TRBJ1-1, with D tentatively TRBD1 (5 bases). The CDR3 has 13 amino acids. The V end lost 3 bases, the J end lost 0 bases, and 5 bases lay between the germline ends. Looked up from germline, CDR1 is ENHRY and CDR2 is SYGVKD.

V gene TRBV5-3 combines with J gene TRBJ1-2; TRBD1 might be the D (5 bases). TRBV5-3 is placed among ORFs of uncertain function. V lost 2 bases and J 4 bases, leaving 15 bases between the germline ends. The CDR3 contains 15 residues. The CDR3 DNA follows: TGTGCCAGAAGCTTCTTACGACAGAAGTCCTATGGCTACACCTTC. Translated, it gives CARSFLRQKSYGYTF.

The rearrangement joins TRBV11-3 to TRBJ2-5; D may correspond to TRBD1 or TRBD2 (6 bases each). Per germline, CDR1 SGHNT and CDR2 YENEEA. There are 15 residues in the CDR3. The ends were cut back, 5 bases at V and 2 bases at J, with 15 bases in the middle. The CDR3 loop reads CASSLSGALQETQYF. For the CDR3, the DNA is TGTGCCAGCAGCCTTTCGGGGGCGCTACAAGAGACCCAGTACTTC.

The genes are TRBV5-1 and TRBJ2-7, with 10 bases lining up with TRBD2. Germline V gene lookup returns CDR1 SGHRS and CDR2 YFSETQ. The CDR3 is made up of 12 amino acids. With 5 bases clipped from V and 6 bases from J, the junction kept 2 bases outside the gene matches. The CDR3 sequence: CASRLAGSEQYF. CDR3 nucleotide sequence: TGCGCCAGCAGACTAGCGGGGAGCGAGCAGTACTTC.

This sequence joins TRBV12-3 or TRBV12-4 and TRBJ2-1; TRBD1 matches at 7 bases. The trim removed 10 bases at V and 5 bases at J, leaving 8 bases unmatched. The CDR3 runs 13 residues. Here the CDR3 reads CATLRTGNNEQFF. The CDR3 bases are TGTGCCACTCTGCGGACAGGAAACAATGAGCAGTTCTTC.

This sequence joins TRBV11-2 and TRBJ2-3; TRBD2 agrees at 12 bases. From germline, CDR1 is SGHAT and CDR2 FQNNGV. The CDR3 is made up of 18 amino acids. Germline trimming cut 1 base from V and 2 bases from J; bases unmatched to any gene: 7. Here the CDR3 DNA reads TGTGCCAGCAGCTTAGGACTAGCGGGGGACACGACCACAGATACGCAGTATTTT. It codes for CASSLGLAGDTTTDTQYF.